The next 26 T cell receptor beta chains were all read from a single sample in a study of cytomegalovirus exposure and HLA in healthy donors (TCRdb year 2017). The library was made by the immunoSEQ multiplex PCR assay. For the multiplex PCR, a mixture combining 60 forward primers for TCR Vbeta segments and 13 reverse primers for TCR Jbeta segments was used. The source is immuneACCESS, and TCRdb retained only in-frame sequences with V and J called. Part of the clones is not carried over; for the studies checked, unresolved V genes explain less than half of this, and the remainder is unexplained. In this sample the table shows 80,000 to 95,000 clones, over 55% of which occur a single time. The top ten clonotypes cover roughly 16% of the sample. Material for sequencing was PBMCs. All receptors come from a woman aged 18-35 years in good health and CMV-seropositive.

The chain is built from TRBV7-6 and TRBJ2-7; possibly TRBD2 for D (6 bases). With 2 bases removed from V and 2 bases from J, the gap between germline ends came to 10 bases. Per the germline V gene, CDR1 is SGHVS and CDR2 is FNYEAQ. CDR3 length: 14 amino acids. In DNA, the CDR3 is TGTGCCAGCAGCTTAACTAGCTCCCCCTACGAGCAGTACTTC. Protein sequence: CASSLTSSPYEQYF.

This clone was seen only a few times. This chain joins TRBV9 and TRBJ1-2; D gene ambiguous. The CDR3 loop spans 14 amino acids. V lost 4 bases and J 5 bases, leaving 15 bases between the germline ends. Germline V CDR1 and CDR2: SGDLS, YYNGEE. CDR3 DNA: TGTGCCAGCAGCCTTCAAGGAGAGACGTATGGCTACACCTTC. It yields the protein CASSLQGETYGYTF. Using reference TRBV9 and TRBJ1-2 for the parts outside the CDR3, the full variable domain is DSGVTQTPKHLITATGQRVTLRCSPRSGDLSVYWYQQSLDQGLQFLIQYYNGEERAKGNILERFSAQQFPDLHSELNLSSLELGDSALYFCASSLQGETYGYTFGSGTRLTVV.

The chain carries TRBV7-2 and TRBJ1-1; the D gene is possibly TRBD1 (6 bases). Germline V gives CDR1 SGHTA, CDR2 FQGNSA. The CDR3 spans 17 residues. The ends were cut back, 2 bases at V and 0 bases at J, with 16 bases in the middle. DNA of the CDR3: TGTGCCAGCAGCTTACTTTGGGGGCGGACCATGAACACTGAAGCTTTCTTT. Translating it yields CASSLLWGRTMNTEAFF.

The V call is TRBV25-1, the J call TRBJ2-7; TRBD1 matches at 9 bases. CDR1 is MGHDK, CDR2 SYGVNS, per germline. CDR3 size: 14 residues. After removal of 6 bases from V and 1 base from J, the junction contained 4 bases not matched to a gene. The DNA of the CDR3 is TGTGCCAGCAGGATGACAGGGGGGTCCTACGAGCAGTACTTC. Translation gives CASRMTGGSYEQYF.

CDR3 loop: CASSPGGRDQPQHF. Written as DNA, the CDR3 is TGTGCCAGCAGTCCAGGGGGCCGCGATCAGCCCCAGCATTTT. The chain employs TRBV6-5 and TRBJ1-5; 8 nucleotides line up with TRBD1. The CDR3 contains 14 residues. The germline CDR1 and CDR2 sequences are MNHEY and SVGAGI. V lost 5 bases to trimming and J lost 5 bases; unmatched junction nucleotides: 5.

DNA of the CDR3: TGTGCCAGCAGCGTAGAGTTAGGCGGGAGGCCGGGGGATGAGCAGTTCTTC. It specifies CASSVELGGRPGDEQFF. V and J are TRBV9 and TRBJ2-1, with 8 bases fitting TRBD2. CDR3 length: 17 residues. V shed 0 bases and J 8 bases; nucleotides not matched to a gene: 13. Germline CDR1 and CDR2: SGDLS and YYNGEE.

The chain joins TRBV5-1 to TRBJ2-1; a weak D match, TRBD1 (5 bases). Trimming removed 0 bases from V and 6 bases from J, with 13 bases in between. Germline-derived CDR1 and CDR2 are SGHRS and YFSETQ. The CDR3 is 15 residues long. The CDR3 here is CASSLGGRVANEQFF. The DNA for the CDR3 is TGCGCCAGCAGCTTGGGGGGCAGGGTGGCCAATGAGCAGTTCTTC.

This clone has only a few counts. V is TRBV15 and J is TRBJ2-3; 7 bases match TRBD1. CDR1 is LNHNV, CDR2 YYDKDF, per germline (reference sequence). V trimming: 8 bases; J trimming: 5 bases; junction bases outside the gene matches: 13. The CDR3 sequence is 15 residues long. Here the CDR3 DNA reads TGTGCCACCCGAAAAAACGACAGGGCGGGAGATACGCAGTATTTT. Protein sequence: CATRKNDRAGDTQYF.

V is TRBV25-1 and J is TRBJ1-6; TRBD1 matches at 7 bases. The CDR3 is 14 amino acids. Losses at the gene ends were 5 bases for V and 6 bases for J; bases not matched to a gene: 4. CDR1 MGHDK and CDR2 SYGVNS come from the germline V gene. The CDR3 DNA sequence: TGTGCCAGCAGTCCGAACAGGGGTAATTCACCCCTCCACTTT. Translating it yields CASSPNRGNSPLHF. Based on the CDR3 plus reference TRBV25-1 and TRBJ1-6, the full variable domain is EADIYQTPRYLVIGTGKKITLECSQTMGHDKMYWYQQDPGMELHLIHYSYGVNSTEKGDLSSESTVSRIRTEHFPLTLESARPSHTSQYLCASSPNRGNSPLHFGNGTRLTVT.

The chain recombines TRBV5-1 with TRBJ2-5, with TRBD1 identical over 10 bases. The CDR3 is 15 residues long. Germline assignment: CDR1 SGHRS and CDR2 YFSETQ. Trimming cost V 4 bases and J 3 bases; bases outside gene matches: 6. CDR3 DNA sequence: TGCGCCAGCAGCCGGACAGGGGGGGTTGAAGAGACCCAGTACTTC. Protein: CASSRTGGVEETQYF.

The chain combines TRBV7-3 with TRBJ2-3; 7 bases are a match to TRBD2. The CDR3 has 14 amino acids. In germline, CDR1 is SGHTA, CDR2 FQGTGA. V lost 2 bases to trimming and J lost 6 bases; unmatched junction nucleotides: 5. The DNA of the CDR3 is TGTGCCAGCAGCTTAGGAGCGGGACCGGATACGCAGTATTTT. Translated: CASSLGAGPDTQYF.

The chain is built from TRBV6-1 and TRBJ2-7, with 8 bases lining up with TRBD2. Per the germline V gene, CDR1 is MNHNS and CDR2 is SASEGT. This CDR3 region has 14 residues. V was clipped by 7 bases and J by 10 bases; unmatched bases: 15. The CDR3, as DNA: TGTGCCAGCAACCCCGGTCCCGCGGGAGGACGACAGTACTTC. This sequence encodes CASNPGPAGGRQYF.

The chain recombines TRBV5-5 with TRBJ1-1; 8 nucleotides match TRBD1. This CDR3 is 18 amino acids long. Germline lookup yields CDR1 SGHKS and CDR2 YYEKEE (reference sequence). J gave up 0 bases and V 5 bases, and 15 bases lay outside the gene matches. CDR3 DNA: TGTGCCAGCAGACGAATCTTCCTGGACAGGGTGATGAACACTGAAGCTTTCTTT. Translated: CASRRIFLDRVMNTEAFF. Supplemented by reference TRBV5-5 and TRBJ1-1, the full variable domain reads DAGVTQSPTHLIKTRGQQVTLRCSPISGHKSVSWYQQVLGQGPQFIFQYYEKEERGRGNFPDRFSARQFPNYSSELNVNALLLGDSALYLCASRRIFLDRVMNTEAFFGQGTRLTVV.

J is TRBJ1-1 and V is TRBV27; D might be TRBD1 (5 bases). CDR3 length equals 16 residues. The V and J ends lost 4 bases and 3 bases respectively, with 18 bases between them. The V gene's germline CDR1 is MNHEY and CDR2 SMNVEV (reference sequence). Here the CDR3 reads CASSWDSPRAHTEAFF. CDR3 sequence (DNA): TGTGCCAGCAGTTGGGATTCCCCCAGGGCTCACACTGAAGCTTTCTTT.

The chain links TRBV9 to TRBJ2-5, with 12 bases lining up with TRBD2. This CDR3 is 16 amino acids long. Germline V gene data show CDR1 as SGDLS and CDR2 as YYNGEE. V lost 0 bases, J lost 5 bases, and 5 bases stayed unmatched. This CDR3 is CASSVGGTSGGETQYF. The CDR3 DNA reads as TGTGCCAGCAGCGTAGGAGGAACTAGCGGGGGGGAGACCCAGTACTTC.

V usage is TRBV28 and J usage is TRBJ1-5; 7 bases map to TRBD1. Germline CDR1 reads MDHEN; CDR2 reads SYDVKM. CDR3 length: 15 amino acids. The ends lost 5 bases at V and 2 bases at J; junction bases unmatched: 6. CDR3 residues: CASSQYRGGNQPQHF. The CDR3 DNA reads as TGTGCCAGCAGTCAGTACAGGGGAGGCAATCAGCCCCAGCATTTT.

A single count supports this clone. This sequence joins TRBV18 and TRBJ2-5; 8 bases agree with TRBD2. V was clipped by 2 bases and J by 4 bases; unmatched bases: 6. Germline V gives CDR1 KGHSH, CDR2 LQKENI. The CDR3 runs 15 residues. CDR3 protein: CASSPWGLAGETQYF. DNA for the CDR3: TGTGCCAGCTCACCATGGGGCCTAGCGGGAGAGACCCAGTACTTC.

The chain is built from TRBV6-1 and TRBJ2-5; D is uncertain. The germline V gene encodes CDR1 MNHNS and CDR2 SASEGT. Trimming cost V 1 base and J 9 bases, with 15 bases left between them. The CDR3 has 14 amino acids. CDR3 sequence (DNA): TGTGCCAGCAGTGAAGAGAGCCACCTGGGCCCCCAGTACTTC. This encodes CASSEESHLGPQYF.

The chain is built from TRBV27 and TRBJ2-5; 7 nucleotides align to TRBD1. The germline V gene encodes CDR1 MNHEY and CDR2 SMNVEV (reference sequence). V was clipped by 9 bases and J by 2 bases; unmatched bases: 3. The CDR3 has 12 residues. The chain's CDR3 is CASQDRQETQYF. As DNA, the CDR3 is TGTGCCAGTCAGGACAGGCAAGAGACCCAGTACTTC.

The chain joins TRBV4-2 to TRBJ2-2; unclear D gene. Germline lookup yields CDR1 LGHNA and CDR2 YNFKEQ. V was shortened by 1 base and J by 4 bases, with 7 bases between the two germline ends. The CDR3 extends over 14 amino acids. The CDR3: CASSQATITGELFF. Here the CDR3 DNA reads TGTGCCAGCAGCCAAGCGACAATCACCGGGGAGCTGTTTTTT.

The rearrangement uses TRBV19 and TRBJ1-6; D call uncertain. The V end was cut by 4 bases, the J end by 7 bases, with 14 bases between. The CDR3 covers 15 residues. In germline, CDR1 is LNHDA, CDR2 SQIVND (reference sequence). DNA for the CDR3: TGTGCCAGTAGTAGAACAAAACAGCAAAATTCACCCCTCCACTTT. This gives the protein CASSRTKQQNSPLHF. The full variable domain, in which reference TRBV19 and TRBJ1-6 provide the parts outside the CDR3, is DGGITQSPKYLFRKEGQNVTLSCEQNLNHDAMYWYRQDPGQGLRLIYYSQIVNDFQKGDIAEGYSVSREKKESFPLTVTSAQKNPTAFYLCASSRTKQQNSPLHFGNGTRLTVT.

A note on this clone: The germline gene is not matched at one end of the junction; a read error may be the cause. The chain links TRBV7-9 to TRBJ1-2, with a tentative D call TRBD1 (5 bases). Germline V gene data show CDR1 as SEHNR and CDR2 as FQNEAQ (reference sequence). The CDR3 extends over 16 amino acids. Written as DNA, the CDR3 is TGTTCCAGCTTCGGCCCGGGGACGGGAGCTAACTATGGCTACACCTTC. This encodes CSSFGPGTGANYGYTF.

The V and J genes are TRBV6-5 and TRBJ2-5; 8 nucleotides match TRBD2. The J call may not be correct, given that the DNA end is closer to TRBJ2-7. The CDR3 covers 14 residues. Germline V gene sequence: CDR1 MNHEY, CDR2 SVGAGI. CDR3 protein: CASSPGLGYYEQYF. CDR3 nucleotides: TGTGCCAGCAGTCCGGGACTAGGCTACTACGAGCAGTACTTC.

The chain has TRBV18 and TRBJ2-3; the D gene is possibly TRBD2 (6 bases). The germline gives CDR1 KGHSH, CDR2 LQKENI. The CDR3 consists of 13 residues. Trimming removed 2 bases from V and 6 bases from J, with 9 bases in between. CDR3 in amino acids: CASSPGGGDTQYF. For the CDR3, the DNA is TGTGCCAGCTCACCAGGGGGAGGCGATACGCAGTATTTT.

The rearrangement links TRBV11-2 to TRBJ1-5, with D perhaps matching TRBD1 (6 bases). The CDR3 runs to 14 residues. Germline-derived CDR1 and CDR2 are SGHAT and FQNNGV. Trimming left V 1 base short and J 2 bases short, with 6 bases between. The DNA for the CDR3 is TGTGCCAGCAGCTTAGGACAGGGCAATCAGCCCCAGCATTTT. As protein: CASSLGQGNQPQHF.

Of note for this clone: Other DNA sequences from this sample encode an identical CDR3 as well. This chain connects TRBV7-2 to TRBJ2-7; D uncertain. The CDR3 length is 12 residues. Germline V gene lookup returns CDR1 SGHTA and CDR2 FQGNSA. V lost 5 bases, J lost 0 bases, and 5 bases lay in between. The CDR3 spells CASSPYSYEQYF. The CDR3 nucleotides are TGTGCCAGCAGCCCCTACTCCTACGAGCAGTACTTC.